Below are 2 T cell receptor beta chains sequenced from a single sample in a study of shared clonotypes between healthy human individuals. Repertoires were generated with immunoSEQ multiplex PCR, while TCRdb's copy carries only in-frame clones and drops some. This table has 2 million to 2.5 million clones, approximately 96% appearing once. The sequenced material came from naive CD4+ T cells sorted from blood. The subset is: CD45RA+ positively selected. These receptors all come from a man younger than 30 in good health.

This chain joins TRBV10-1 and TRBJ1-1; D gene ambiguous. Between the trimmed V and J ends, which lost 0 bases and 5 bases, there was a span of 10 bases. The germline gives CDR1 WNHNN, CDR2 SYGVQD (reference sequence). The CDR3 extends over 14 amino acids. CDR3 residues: CASSESMGRTEAFF. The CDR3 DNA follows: TGCGCCAGCAGTGAGTCGATGGGGAGGACTGAAGCTTTCTTT.

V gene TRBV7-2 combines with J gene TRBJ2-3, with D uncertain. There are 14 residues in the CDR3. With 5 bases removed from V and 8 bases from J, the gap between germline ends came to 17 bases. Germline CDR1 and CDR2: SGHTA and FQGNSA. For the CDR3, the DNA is TGTGCCAGCAGCCCCCTCCCGGAGAGGCTTACGCAGTATTTT. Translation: CASSPLPERLTQYF.